This TCR beta chain originates from a study of blood T cells in healthy people across ages. General study findings and limits: The fall in TCR beta diversity per million T cells was roughly linear with age.

Unmatched junction bases numbered 12, after V lost 0 bases and J lost 7 bases. The CDR3 has 16 amino acids. The V gene's germline CDR1 is DFQATT and CDR2 SNEGSKA (reference sequence). In each sample, at least 7 million PBMCs were isolated. Comments on this clonotype: Antigen unknown.

Together with a sample-barcoded 5' primer, a J-beta primer mix was included in a second PCR lasting 7 to 11 cycles. TCRdb passed the 5' RACE reads through MiXCR, listing each CDR3 protein once. This sample carries some 1.7 million distinct CDR3 sequences, roughly 28% of them seen once, and the ten largest clones take 7.7%. Sequenced input: blood. V gene TRBV20-1 combines with J gene TRBJ2-1; TRBD2 aligns across 7 bases. The sequence derives from a woman aged 25 to 39 in good health. This CDR3 reads CSARETSAMKGNEQFF. DNA for the CDR3: TGCAGTGCTAGAGAAACTAGCGCCATGAAGGGGAATGAGCAGTTCTTC.